This T cell receptor beta chain is from a study of shared clonotypes between healthy human individuals. Study at large: Each donor contributed plates that comprised three CD4 naive, three CD4 memory, two CD8 naive and one CD8 memory.

Generated by immunoSEQ multiplex PCR, the TCRdb table keeps only in-frame clones and is missing some. The data contain some 1.4 million clones, about 96% of them seen just once; the ten biggest clones take up roughly 1.2%. Trimming cost V 4 bases and J 0 bases, with 17 bases left between them. Germline values: CDR1 SGHDT, CDR2 YYEEEE. CDR3 length equals 18 residues. The sample was naive CD4+ T cells sorted from blood. Sample subset: CD45RA+ positively selected. This rearrangement joins TRBV5-6 to TRBJ2-6; D is possibly TRBD1 or TRBD2 (6 bases each). The source is a man under 40 in good health. In DNA form, the CDR3 reads TGTGCCAGCAGCGTTACGGGGGCGCCGAGCTCTGGGGCCAACGTCCTGACTTTC. This encodes CASSVTGAPSSGANVLTF.